These 6 T cell receptor beta chains came from one sample sequenced in a study of T cell responses to AZD1222 COVID-19 vaccine. This table comes from immunoSEQ multiplex PCR, and its TCRdb copy is limited to in-frame clones, with some not included. The data show some 86,000 clones, approximately 90% seen once. The source material was peripheral blood, sampled on day 0 of AZD1222 vaccination. These receptor sequences come from an adult in good health.

This sequence joins TRBV27 and TRBJ1-1; the match to TRBD1 covers 8 bases. Unmatched junction bases numbered 7, after V lost 8 bases and J lost 2 bases. Germline V gene data show CDR1 as MNHEY and CDR2 as SMNVEV (reference sequence). There are 14 residues in the CDR3. This CDR3 reads CASCRGQANTEAFF. The CDR3, as DNA: TGTGCCAGCTGCCGGGGACAGGCAAACACTGAAGCTTTCTTT.

The V call is TRBV27, the J call TRBJ1-2, with D possibly being TRBD1 (5 bases). Germline V gene data show CDR1 as MNHEY and CDR2 as SMNVEV (reference sequence). The CDR3 runs to 15 residues. The V gene lost 8 bases and the J gene lost 1 base, with 17 bases spanning the gap. The CDR3 coding sequence is TGTGCCAGCCGCCTCCGGGGGTTAAGTAACTATGGCTACACCTTC. The encoded protein is CASRLRGLSNYGYTF.

The J gene is TRBJ1-2, the V gene TRBV18; perhaps TRBD1 as D (5 bases). Trimming stripped 3 bases from V and 6 bases from J, with 14 bases between. CDR3 size: 14 residues. Germline CDR1 reads KGHSH; CDR2 reads LQKENI. CDR3 residues: CASSPRDSAHGYTF. DNA for the CDR3: TGTGCCAGCTCACCCCGCGACAGCGCGCATGGCTACACCTTC. Full variable domain (missing parts from reference TRBV18 and TRBJ1-2): NAGVMQNPRHLVRRRGQEARLRCSPMKGHSHVYWYRQLPEEGLKFMVYLQKENIIDESGMPKERFSAEFPKEGPSILRIQQVVRGDSAAYFCASSPRDSAHGYTFGSGTRLTVV.

The chain recombines TRBV7-9 with TRBJ1-1; TRBD1 agrees at 7 bases. The V and J ends lost 6 bases and 1 base, in that order; junction bases with no gene match: 5. The germline V gene has CDR1 SEHNR and CDR2 FQNEAQ (reference sequence). The CDR3 covers 14 residues. CDR3 amino acids: CASRPGGPNTEAFF. CDR3 sequence (DNA): TGTGCCAGCAGACCAGGGGGACCGAACACTGAAGCTTTCTTT. Looking up the rest from reference TRBV7-9 and TRBJ1-1 gives the full variable domain: DTGVSQNPRHKITKRGQNVTFRCDPISEHNRLYWYRQTLGQGPEFLTYFQNEAQLEKSRLLSDRFSAERPKGSFSTLEIQRTEQGDSAMYLCASRPGGPNTEAFFGQGTRLTVV.

The rearrangement joins TRBV10-3 to TRBJ2-1; weak D call: TRBD1 (6 bases). This CDR3 is 13 amino acids long. The ends were cut back, 10 bases at V and 4 bases at J, with 14 bases in the middle. Germline loops: CDR1 ENHRY, CDR2 SYGVKD. The CDR3 DNA reads as TGTGCCACGGGGACACTAGGGTACAATGAGCAGTTCTTC. It translates to CATGTLGYNEQFF.

The chain employs TRBV7-6 and TRBJ2-2; 7 bases map to TRBD2. Germline lookup yields CDR1 SGHVS and CDR2 FNYEAQ. J gave up 5 bases and V 5 bases, and 11 bases lay outside the gene matches. The CDR3 extends over 16 amino acids. The CDR3 here is CASSPASGGVTGELFF. The CDR3 nucleotides are TGTGCCAGCAGCCCGGCTAGCGGAGGGGTAACCGGGGAGCTGTTTTTT.